This T cell receptor (beta chain) was captured in a study of blood T cell repertoires in COVID-19. Repertoires were generated with immunoSEQ multiplex PCR, while TCRdb's copy carries only in-frame clones and drops some. The table shows some 170,000 clones, with about nine tenths occurring only once. The sequenced sample was peripheral blood. This TCR came from an older woman who had recovered from COVID-19.

CDR3 bases: TGTGCCAGCAGTGAACTTGGTGTGGACTTTCTCCCGGACGGCTACACCTTC. Translated, it gives CASSELGVDFLPDGYTF. The chain combines TRBV2 with TRBJ1-2; no clear D. V lost 2 bases to trimming and J lost 8 bases, with 24 bases between them. CDR1 and CDR2 from the germline V gene are SNHLY and FYNNEI. The CDR3 covers 17 residues.